This T cell receptor beta chain derives from a study of control samples from healthy donors and cancer patients. TCRdb keeps only in-frame clones here, not all; method: immunoSEQ multiplex PCR. Here the sample spans 40,000 to 60,000 clones, approximately 86% being singletons. This receptor was identified in a woman in her fifties or sixties with lung cancer. The sequenced sample was PBMCs.

CDR3 loop: CASSPPAQVGAQYF. The CDR3, as DNA: TGTGCCAGCAGTCCCCCCGCCCAGGTCGGGGCGCAGTATTTT. The chain joins TRBV28 to TRBJ2-3; D is possibly TRBD2 (5 bases). The CDR3 is 14 amino acids. Germline CDR1 reads MDHEN; CDR2 reads SYDVKM. The germline V and J ends were trimmed by 5 bases and 10 bases, with 19 bases remaining between them. The entire variable domain, with the rest obtained from reference TRBV28 and TRBJ2-3, is as follows: DVKVTQSSRYLVKRTGEKVFLECVQDMDHENMFWYRQDPGLGLRLIYFSYDVKMKEKGDIPEGYSVSREKKERFSLILESASTNQTSMYLCASSPPAQVGAQYFGPGTRLTVL.